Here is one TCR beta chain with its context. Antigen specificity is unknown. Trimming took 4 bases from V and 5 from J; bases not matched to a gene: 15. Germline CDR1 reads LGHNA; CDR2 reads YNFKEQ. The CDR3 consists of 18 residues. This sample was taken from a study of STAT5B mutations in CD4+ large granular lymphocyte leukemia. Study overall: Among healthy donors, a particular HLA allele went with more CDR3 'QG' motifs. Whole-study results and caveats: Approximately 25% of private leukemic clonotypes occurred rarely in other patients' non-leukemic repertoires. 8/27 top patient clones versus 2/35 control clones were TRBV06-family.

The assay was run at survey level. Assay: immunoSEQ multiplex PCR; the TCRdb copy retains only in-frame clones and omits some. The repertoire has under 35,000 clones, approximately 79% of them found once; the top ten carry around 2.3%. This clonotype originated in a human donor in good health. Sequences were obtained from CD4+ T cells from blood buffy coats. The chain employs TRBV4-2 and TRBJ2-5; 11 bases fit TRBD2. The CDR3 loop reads CASSPGKLAGGPAETQYF. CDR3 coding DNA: TGTGCCAGCAGCCCGGGGAAGCTAGCGGGGGGCCCGGCGGAGACCCAGTACTTC.